Listed here are 6 T cell receptor beta chains from one sample, sequenced in a study of T cell repertoires in cytomegalovirus infection. A single record per CDR3 protein comes from TCRdb applying MiXCR to the reads. Here the sample spans approximately 500,000 distinct CDR3 sequences, approximately 15% being singletons. Material: CD8+ T cells from PBMCs. The source of these receptors is a human donor in good health (CMV status not recorded). Some clones in this sample may be carry-over from other donors' samples.

This clonotype was counted at least ten times. The chain has TRBV7-9 and TRBJ2-1; D remains unclear. V was pared by 4 bases and J by 6 bases, with 7 bases between. Per germline, CDR1 SEHNR and CDR2 FQNEAQ (reference sequence). The CDR3 sequence is 12 residues long. CDR3 loop: CASSSILNEQFF. CDR3 sequence (DNA): TGTGCCAGCAGCTCGATCCTCAATGAGCAGTTCTTC.

The chain has TRBV3-1 and TRBJ2-1, with 13 bases identical to TRBD2. There are 19 residues in the CDR3. V shed 4 bases, J shed 6 bases, and the junction held 15 bases outside the gene matches. Germline CDR1 LGHDT, CDR2 YNNKEL (reference sequence). The CDR3 region is CASSPALLAGGKLVNEQFF. The CDR3 DNA follows: TGTGCCAGCAGCCCAGCCCTACTAGCGGGGGGGAAGTTGGTCAATGAGCAGTTCTTC.

The chain couples TRBV9 to TRBJ2-7; D ambiguous. Trimming removed 2 bases from V and 6 bases from J, with 9 bases in between. The CDR3 has 12 amino acids. Germline CDR1 is SGDLS and CDR2 is YYNGEE. CDR3 residues: CASSVDSSEQYF. For the CDR3, the DNA is TGTGCCAGCAGCGTCGACTCTAGCGAGCAGTACTTC. Looking up the rest from reference TRBV9 and TRBJ2-7 gives the full variable domain: DSGVTQTPKHLITATGQRVTLRCSPRSGDLSVYWYQQSLDQGLQFLIQYYNGEERAKGNILERFSAQQFPDLHSELNLSSLELGDSALYFCASSVDSSEQYFGPGTRLTVT.

The chain has TRBV6-1 and TRBJ2-3; D may be TRBD2 (6 bases). CDR1 is MNHNS and CDR2 is SASEGT in the germline V gene. Trimming pared 7 bases from V and 0 bases from J, leaving 11 bases between. The CDR3 extends over 14 amino acids. In DNA form, the CDR3 reads TGTGCCAGCACACCTAGCGTTAGCACAGATACGCAGTATTTT. Protein product: CASTPSVSTDTQYF.

This chain uses TRBV10-3 with TRBJ1-1; D gene unclear. This CDR3 has 12 amino acids. From germline, CDR1 is ENHRY and CDR2 SYGVKD. V shed 4 bases and J shed 0 bases, with 3 bases lying between them. The CDR3 reads CAISVMNTEAFF. The CDR3 nucleotides read TGTGCCATCAGTGTGATGAACACTGAAGCTTTCTTT.

This clonotype was seen ten or more times. The rearrangement uses TRBV19 and TRBJ2-3; D gene ambiguous. V lost 4 bases, J lost 7 bases, and 6 bases lay in between. CDR3 length equals 11 residues. Germline CDR1 and CDR2: LNHDA and SQIVND (reference sequence). CDR3 region: CASSSPNTQYF. CDR3 in DNA: TGTGCCAGTAGTAGCCCCAATACGCAGTATTTT.